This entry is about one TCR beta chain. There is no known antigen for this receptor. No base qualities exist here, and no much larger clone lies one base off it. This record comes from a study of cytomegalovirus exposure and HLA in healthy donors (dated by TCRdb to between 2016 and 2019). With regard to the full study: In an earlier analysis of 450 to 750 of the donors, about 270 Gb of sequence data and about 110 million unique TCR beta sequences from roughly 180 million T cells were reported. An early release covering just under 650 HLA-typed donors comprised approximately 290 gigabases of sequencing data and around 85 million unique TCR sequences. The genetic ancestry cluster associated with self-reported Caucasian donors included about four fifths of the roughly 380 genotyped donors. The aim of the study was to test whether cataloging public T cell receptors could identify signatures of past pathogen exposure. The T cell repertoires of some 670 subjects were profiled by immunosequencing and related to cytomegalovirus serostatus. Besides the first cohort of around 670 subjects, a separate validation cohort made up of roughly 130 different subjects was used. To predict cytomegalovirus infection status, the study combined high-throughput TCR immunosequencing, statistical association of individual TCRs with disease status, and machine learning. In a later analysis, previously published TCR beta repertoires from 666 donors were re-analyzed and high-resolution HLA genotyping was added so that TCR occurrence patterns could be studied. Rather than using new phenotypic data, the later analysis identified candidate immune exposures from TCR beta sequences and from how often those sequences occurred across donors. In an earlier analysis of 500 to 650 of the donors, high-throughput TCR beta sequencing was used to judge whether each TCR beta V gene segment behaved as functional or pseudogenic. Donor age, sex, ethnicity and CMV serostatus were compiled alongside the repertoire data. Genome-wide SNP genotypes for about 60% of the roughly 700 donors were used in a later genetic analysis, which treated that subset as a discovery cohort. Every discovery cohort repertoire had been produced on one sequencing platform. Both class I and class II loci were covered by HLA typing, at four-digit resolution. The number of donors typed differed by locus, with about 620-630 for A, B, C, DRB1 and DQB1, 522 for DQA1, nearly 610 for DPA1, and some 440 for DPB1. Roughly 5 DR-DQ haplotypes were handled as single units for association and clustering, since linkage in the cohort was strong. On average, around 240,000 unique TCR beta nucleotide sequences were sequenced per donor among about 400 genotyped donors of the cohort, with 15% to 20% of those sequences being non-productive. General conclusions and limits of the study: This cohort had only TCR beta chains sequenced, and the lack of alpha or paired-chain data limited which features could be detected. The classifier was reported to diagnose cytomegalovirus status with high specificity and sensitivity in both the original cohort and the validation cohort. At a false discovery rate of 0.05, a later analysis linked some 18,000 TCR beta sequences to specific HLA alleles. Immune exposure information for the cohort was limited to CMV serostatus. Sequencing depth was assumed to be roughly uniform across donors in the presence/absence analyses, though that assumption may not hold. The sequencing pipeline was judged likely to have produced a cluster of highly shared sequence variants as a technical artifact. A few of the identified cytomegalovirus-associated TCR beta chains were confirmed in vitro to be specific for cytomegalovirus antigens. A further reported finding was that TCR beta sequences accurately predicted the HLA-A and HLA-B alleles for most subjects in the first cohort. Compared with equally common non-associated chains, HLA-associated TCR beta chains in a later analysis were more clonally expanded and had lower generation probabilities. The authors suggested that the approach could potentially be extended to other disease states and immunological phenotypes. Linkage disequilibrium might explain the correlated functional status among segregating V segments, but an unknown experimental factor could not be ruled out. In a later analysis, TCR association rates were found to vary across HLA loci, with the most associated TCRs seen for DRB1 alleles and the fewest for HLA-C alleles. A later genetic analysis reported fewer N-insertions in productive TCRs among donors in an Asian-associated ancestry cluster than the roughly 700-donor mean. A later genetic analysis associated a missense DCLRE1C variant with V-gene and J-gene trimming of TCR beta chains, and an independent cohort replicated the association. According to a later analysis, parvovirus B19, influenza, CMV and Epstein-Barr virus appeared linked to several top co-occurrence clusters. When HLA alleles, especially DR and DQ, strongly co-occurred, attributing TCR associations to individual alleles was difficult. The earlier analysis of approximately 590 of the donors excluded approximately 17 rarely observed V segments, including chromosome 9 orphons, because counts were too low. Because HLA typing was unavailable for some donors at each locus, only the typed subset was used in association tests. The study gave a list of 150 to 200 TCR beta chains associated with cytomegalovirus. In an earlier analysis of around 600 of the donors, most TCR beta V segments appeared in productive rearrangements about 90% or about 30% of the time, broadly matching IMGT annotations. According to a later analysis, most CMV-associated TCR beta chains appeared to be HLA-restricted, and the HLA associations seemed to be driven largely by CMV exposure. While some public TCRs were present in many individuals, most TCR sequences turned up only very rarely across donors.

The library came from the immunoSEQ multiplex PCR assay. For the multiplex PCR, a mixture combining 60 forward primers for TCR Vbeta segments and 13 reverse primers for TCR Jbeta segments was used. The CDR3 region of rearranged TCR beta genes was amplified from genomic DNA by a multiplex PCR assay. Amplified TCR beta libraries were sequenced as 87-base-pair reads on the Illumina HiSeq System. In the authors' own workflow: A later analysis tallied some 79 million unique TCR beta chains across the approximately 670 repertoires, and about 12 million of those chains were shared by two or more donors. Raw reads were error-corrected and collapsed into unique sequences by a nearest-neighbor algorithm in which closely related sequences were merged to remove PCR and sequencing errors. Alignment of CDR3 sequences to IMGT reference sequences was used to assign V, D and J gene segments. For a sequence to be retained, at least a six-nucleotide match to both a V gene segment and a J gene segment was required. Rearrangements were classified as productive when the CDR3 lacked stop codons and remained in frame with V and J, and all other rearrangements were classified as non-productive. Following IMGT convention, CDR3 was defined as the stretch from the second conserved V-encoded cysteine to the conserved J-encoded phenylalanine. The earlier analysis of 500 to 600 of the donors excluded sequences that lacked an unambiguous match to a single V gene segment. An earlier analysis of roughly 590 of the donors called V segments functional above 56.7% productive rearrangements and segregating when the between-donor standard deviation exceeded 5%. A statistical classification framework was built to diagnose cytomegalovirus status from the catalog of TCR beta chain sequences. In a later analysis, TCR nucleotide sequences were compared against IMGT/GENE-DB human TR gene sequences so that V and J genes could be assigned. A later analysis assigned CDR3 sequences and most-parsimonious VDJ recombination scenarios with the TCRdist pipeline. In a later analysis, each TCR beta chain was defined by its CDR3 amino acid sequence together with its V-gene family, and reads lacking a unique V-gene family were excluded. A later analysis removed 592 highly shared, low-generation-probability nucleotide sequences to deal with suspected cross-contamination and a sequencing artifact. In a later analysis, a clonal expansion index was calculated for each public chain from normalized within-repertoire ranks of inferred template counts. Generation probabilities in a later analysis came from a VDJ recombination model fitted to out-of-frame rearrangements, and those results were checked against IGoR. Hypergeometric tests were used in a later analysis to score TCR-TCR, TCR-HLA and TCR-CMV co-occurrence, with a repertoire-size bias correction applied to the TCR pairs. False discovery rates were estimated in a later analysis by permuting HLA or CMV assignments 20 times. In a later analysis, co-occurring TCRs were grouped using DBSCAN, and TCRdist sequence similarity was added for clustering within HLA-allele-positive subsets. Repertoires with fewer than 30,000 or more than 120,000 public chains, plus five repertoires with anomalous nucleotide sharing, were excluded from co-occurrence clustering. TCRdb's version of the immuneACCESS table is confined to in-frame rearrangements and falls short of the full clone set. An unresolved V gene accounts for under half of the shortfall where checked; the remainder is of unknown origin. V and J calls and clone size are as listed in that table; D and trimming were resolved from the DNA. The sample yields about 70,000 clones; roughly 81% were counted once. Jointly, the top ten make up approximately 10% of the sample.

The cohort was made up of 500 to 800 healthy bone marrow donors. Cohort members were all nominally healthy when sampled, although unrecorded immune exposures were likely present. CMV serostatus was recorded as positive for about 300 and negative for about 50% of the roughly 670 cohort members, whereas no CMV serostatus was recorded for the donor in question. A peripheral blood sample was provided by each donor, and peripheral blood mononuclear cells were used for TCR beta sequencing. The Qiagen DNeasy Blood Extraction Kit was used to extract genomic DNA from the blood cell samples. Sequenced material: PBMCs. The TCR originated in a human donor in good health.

The CDR3 region reads CAISDISPWETQYF. In nucleotide form, the sequence is TGTGCCATCAGTGATATTAGCCCGTGGGAGACCCAGTACTTC. The chain uses TRBV10-3 and TRBJ2-5; no D gene can be assigned with confidence. V is reduced by 3 bases and J by 5 bases, leaving a spacing of 13 bases between them. The CDR3, from cysteine to phenylalanine, totals 14 residues. The kept DNA is CDR3 alone, 42 bases in frame from the first base. CDR1 and CDR2, looked up from the germline V gene, are ENHRY and SYGVKD.